Presented here are 21 T cell receptor beta chains from one specimen sequenced in a study of identical twins. Using its own MiXCR run on the 5' RACE reads, TCRdb lists one record per CDR3 protein. Of approximately 630,000 distinct CDR3 sequences detected, 7% to 7.5% appear once; the ten largest clones hold 1.6%. The sample was also reused in another study, on yellow fever vaccine responses in identical twins.

Specimen: PBMCs. The receptors here all came from a woman under 30 in good health.

V and J are TRBV7-3 and TRBJ2-7, with TRBD2 matching 14 bases. The CDR3 runs to 14 residues. V lost 3 bases, J lost 6 bases, and 1 base stayed unmatched. Germline CDR1 SGHTA, CDR2 FQGTGA. The CDR3 is CASSLGLAGAEQYF. The CDR3 DNA is TGTGCCAGCAGCTTGGGACTAGCGGGAGCCGAGCAGTACTTC.

This clonotype occurred a few times. This chain links TRBV3-1 with TRBJ2-5; TRBD2 matches 9 bases. The CDR3 is 15 amino acids. From germline, CDR1 is LGHDT and CDR2 YNNKEL (reference sequence). J was trimmed by 4 bases and V by 6 bases; bases with no gene match: 9. CDR3 in amino acids: CASRRKAGGGETQYF. For the CDR3, the DNA is TGTGCCAGCAGAAGAAAAGCGGGGGGAGGAGAGACCCAGTACTTC.

This clonotype was recorded many times. This chain joins TRBV7-6 and TRBJ1-4; D unclear. Germline CDR1 and CDR2: SGHVS and FNYEAQ. The CDR3 spans 16 residues. V dropped 3 bases and J dropped 0 bases, with 11 bases sitting between them. The CDR3 nucleotides are TGTGCCAGCAGCTTGGATGCAACCACAACTAATGAAAAACTGTTTTTT. Protein sequence: CASSLDATTTNEKLFF. The full variable domain, rest sourced from reference TRBV7-6 and TRBJ1-4, is GAGVSQSPRYKVTKRGQDVALRCDPISGHVSLYWYRQALGQGPEFLTYFNYEAQQDKSGLPNDRFSAERPEGSISTLTIQRTEQRDSAMYRCASSLDATTTNEKLFFGSGTQLSVL.

This clonotype was seen a few times. The chain recombines TRBV20-1 with TRBJ1-1, with TRBD1 matching over 11 bases. The CDR3 covers 15 residues. Per the germline V gene, CDR1 is DFQATT and CDR2 is SNEGSKA (reference sequence). V gave up 4 bases and J gave up 6 bases; unmatched junction bases: 10. CDR3 residues: CSAKIRDRGYAEAFF. The CDR3 nucleotides are TGCAGTGCTAAAATTCGGGACAGGGGGTATGCTGAAGCTTTCTTT.

This clonotype has a handful of counts. The genes are TRBV5-1 and TRBJ2-7; the match to TRBD2 covers 11 bases. V was pared by 2 bases and J by 2 bases, with 12 bases of the junction left unmatched. Looked up from germline, CDR1 is SGHRS and CDR2 is YFSETQ. The CDR3 runs 18 residues. CDR3 DNA: TGCGCCAGCAGCTTTCGGACTAGCGGGCCGGGAGCAACCTACGAGCAGTACTTC. Protein product: CASSFRTSGPGATYEQYF.

This sequence joins TRBV20-1 and TRBJ1-6, with TRBD1 matching 7 bases. The germline V gene encodes CDR1 DFQATT and CDR2 SNEGSKA (reference sequence). The CDR3 is made up of 16 amino acids. With 0 bases clipped from V and 5 bases from J, the junction kept 7 bases outside the gene matches. Here the CDR3 reads CSARDGARGDNSPLHF. The CDR3 DNA reads as TGCAGTGCTAGAGATGGGGCCAGGGGGGATAATTCACCCCTCCACTTT.

The CDR3 region is CASFFGDTQYF. The CDR3 bases are TGTGCCAGCTTTTTCGGAGATACGCAGTATTTT. The chain carries TRBV6-5 and TRBJ2-3; D remains ambiguous. Trimming took off 8 bases at V and 5 bases at J, with 8 bases between the two ends. The CDR3 runs to 11 residues. The V gene's germline CDR1 is MNHEY and CDR2 SVGAGI.

This clonotype was found many times. The chain links TRBV2 to TRBJ2-3; D call uncertain. Germline CDR1 SNHLY, CDR2 FYNNEI. Trimming stripped 8 bases from V and 1 base from J, with 13 bases between. There are 14 residues in the CDR3. In DNA, the CDR3 is TGTGCCAGCGGCCGTGGCGGTGGCACAGATACGCAGTATTTT. Its translation is CASGRGGGTDTQYF.

This clonotype was seen many times. V is TRBV20-1 and J is TRBJ2-4; D remains unclear. Trimming took 5 bases from V and 7 from J, leaving 12 bases between them. The CDR3 runs 12 residues. The germline CDR1 and CDR2 sequences are DFQATT and SNEGSKA (reference sequence). CDR3 protein: CSAADLGNIQYF. In nucleotides, the CDR3 is TGCAGTGCTGCCGACCTGGGGAACATTCAGTACTTC.

The rearrangement uses TRBV28 and TRBJ1-5; D might be TRBD1 (5 bases). The CDR3 covers 17 residues. Deletions cut 2 bases from V and 2 bases from J, with 16 bases between. Looked up from germline, CDR1 is MDHEN and CDR2 is SYDVKM. The CDR3 protein is CASSLDSSGSGNQPQHF. Here the CDR3 DNA reads TGTGCCAGCAGTTTAGACTCATCAGGGTCCGGCAATCAGCCCCAGCATTTT.

This clonotype was observed at least ten times. The chain employs TRBV29-1 and TRBJ2-1, with D unclear. Germline V gene data show CDR1 as SQVTM and CDR2 as ANQGSEA. Trimming removed 0 bases from V and 2 bases from J, with 17 bases in between. There are 17 residues in the CDR3. CDR3 sequence reads: CSVEDLARQSAYNEQFF. CDR3 nucleotides: TGCAGCGTTGAAGATCTCGCCAGGCAATCAGCCTACAATGAGCAGTTCTTC.

The rearrangement joins TRBV7-9 to TRBJ2-1; D could derive from TRBD1 or TRBD2 (6 bases each). This CDR3 is built from 15 residues. The germline CDR1 and CDR2 sequences are SEHNR and FQNEAQ (reference sequence). Trimming stripped 0 bases from V and 8 bases from J, with 14 bases between. The CDR3 sequence is CASSLAGGPGDEQFF. As DNA, the CDR3 is TGTGCCAGCAGCTTAGCGGGGGGCCCCGGGGATGAGCAGTTCTTC.

This clonotype was counted between two and nine times. This chain links TRBV7-2 with TRBJ1-4, with 9 bases identical to TRBD1. The CDR3 is 16 amino acids. After removal of 5 bases from V and 7 bases from J, the junction contained 11 bases not matched to a gene. Germline V gene lookup returns CDR1 SGHTA and CDR2 FQGNSA. Here the CDR3 DNA reads TGTGCCAGCAGCACTGAACAGGGGGCCCTTAGTGAAAAACTGTTTTTT. Protein product: CASSTEQGALSEKLFF.

This clonotype came up many times. The CDR3 is CASSQASWGDTQYF. DNA of the CDR3: TGTGCCAGCAGCCAAGCTAGCTGGGGGGATACGCAGTATTTT. The chain uses TRBV3-1 and TRBJ2-3; either TRBD1 or TRBD2 may supply D (5 bases each). The V gene lost 1 base and the J gene lost 6 bases, with 11 bases spanning the gap. The CDR3 extends over 14 amino acids. Germline V gives CDR1 LGHDT, CDR2 YNNKEL (reference sequence).

The chain couples TRBV7-9 to TRBJ2-2; maybe TRBD1 (6 bases). The CDR3 extends over 16 amino acids. Germline CDR1 SEHNR, CDR2 FQNEAQ (reference sequence). Trimming cost V 4 bases and J 4 bases, with 16 bases left between them. The CDR3, as DNA: TGTGCCAGCAGCTCCCTAGACAGGCCGGGCACCGGGGAGCTGTTTTTT. Residues: CASSSLDRPGTGELFF.

This clonotype was detected a few times. The chain recombines TRBV6-1 with TRBJ2-3; maybe TRBD1 (6 bases). The germline V gene encodes CDR1 MNHNS and CDR2 SASEGT. This CDR3 is built from 16 residues. V was clipped by 5 bases and J by 0 bases, with 15 bases between them. The CDR3 sequence: CASSPSGTTSTDTQYF. The DNA of the CDR3 is TGTGCCAGCAGTCCCTCCGGGACAACGAGCACAGATACGCAGTATTTT.

Many counts were recorded for this clonotype. The chain combines TRBV4-2 with TRBJ2-2; 12 positions match TRBD2. The J segment lost 5 bases and the V segment lost 4 bases, leaving 11 bases of the junction unmatched. CDR1 and CDR2 (germline): LGHNA, YNFKEQ. The CDR3 is made up of 18 amino acids. In DNA form, the CDR3 reads TGTGCCAGCAGCCCCAGCCTAGCGGGGGGGCCGGGAACCGGGGAGCTGTTTTTT. This codes for CASSPSLAGGPGTGELFF.

This clonotype has only a few counts. The rearrangement uses TRBV4-2 and TRBJ1-2, with 7 bases aligning to TRBD1. The CDR3 consists of 15 residues. V shed 4 bases, J shed 2 bases, and the junction held 7 bases outside the gene matches. Germline CDR1 LGHNA, CDR2 YNFKEQ. The CDR3 region has the DNA TGTGCCAGCAGCCTAAGACAGGGAGAGAACTATGGCTACACCTTC. It specifies CASSLRQGENYGYTF.

In this sample, this clonotype turned up many times. The chain joins TRBV29-1 to TRBJ2-1, with a tentative D call TRBD1 (5 bases). The CDR3 totals 13 residues. Germline V gene lookup returns CDR1 SQVTM and CDR2 ANQGSEA. V gave up 7 bases and J gave up 5 bases, with 15 bases separating them. CDR3 in amino acids: CSAQEWADNEQFF. CDR3 DNA: TGCAGCGCACAGGAGTGGGCGGACAATGAGCAGTTCTTC.

This clonotype was seen only a few times. The chain uses TRBV24-1 and TRBJ2-3; D gene ambiguous. V lost 3 bases to trimming and J lost 3 bases, with 6 bases between them. The CDR3 sequence is 13 residues long. Germline loops: CDR1 KGHDR, CDR2 SFDVKD. The CDR3 is CATSDPWTDTQYF. DNA for the CDR3: TGTGCCACCAGTGATCCGTGGACAGATACGCAGTATTTT.

In its sample, this clonotype was seen a few times. The chain has TRBV12-3 or TRBV12-4 and TRBJ2-3; TRBD2 agrees at 8 bases. The CDR3 length is 16 residues. After removal of 6 bases from V and 0 bases from J, the junction contained 8 bases not matched to a gene. In DNA, the CDR3 is TGTGCCAGCAGCCTAGGGAGCGGGGGAAGCACAGATACGCAGTATTTT. Amino acid sequence: CASSLGSGGSTDTQYF.